A selection of T cell receptor beta chains follows, all from one sample in a study of cytomegalovirus exposure and HLA in healthy donors. Some clones are missing from TCRdb's copy, which holds only in-frame ones; the method was immunoSEQ multiplex PCR. The sample records roughly 150,000 clones, 80% being singletons. Material for sequencing was PBMCs. Every receptor here comes from a woman between 40 and 50 years old in good health and CMV-seronegative. Each CDR3 is given with its conserved first and last residue. D genes are given only for firm matches. Clone size is shown for a subset of rows, as once, few, many or a class of expanded clone.

j_call v_call clone_size d_call cdr3_aa cdr3_nt
TRBJ1-2 TRBV19 NA NA CASSIDREYGYTF TGTGCCAGTAGTATCGACAGAGAATATGGCTACACCTTC
TRBJ2-5 TRBV30 once TRBD2 CAWSSGGVGETQYF TGTGCCTGGAGTAGTGGGGGGGTGGGGGAGACCCAGTACTTC
TRBJ2-1 TRBV27 NA NA CASSLYWSYNEQFF TGTGCCAGCAGTCTCTATTGGTCCTACAATGAGCAGTTCTTC
TRBJ1-2 TRBV29-1 NA NA CSVSQDYGYTF TGCAGCGTTTCACAGGACTATGGCTACACCTTC
TRBJ2-7 TRBV5-1 NA TRBD1 CASGLGTGPVEQYF TGCGCCAGCGGTCTCGGGACAGGGCCCGTCGAGCAGTACTTC
TRBJ2-6 TRBV4-1 NA NA CASSQVVAGANVLTF TGCGCCAGCAGCCAAGTTGTAGCTGGGGCCAACGTCCTGACTTTC
TRBJ1-1 TRBV28 NA TRBD1 CASSLNGGQLAEAFF TGTGCCAGCAGTTTAAATGGGGGACAGCTCGCTGAAGCTTTCTTT
TRBJ2-1 TRBV5-1 NA NA CASSLGGGPVNEQFF TGCGCCAGCAGCTTGGGTGGAGGGCCGGTTAATGAGCAGTTCTTC
TRBJ1-5 TRBV28 NA TRBD1 CASSLWGTGGLGNQPQHF TGTGCCAGCAGTTTATGGGGGACAGGGGGCTTAGGCAATCAGCCCCAGCATTTT
TRBJ2-3 TRBV28 few TRBD2 CASSYPSKAGGLTDTQYF TGTGCCAGCAGTTACCCCAGTAAAGCGGGGGGCCTCACAGATACGCAGTATTTT
TRBJ2-7 TRBV10-3 once NA CAISEWGRDTAYEQYF TGTGCCATCAGTGAGTGGGGCCGAGACACGGCCTACGAGCAGTACTTC
TRBJ1-6 TRBV30 NA NA CAWSRVGSPLHF TGTGCCTGGAGTCGAGTTGGTTCACCCCTCCACTTT
TRBJ1-2 TRBV7-2 NA TRBD1 CASSFAGGMYGYTF TGTGCCAGCAGCTTCGCAGGGGGCATGTATGGCTACACCTTC
TRBJ2-7 TRBV9 NA TRBD2 CASSVASRGGSYEQYF TGTGCCAGCAGCGTAGCTTCCCGGGGCGGGAGCTACGAGCAGTACTTC
TRBJ1-2 TRBV7-8 NA NA CASSLSGYGYTF TGTGCCAGCAGCTTGAGCGGATATGGCTACACCTTC
TRBJ2-4 TRBV7-2 NA TRBD2 CASSLVIAGGLGF TGTGCCAGCAGCTTAGTTATAGCGGGGGGGCTAGGGTTC
TRBJ1-1 TRBV6-5 NA NA CASSMGATEAFF TGTGCCAGCAGTATGGGGGCCACTGAAGCTTTCTTT
TRBJ2-6 TRBV6-5 once NA CASERASGANGLTF TGTGCCAGCGAGCGGGCCTCTGGGGCCAACGGCCTGACTTTC
TRBJ2-7 TRBV27 NA NA CASSFAGTYEQYF TGTGCCAGCAGTTTTGCGGGAACCTACGAGCAGTACTTC
TRBJ1-5 TRBV7-9 NA TRBD1 CASSPGTGPTYSNQPQHF TGTGCCAGCAGCCCGGGGACAGGGCCCACGTATAGCAATCAGCCCCAGCATTTT
TRBJ2-7 TRBV27 NA TRBD1 CASSKNSGQAYEQYF TGTGCCAGCAGTAAAAACTCTGGACAGGCTTACGAGCAGTACTTC
TRBJ2-7 TRBV29-1 NA NA CSVVEEGSYEQYF TGCAGCGTTGTAGAGGAGGGCTCCTACGAGCAGTACTTC
TRBJ2-1 TRBV6-5 NA NA CASSPDSYNEQFF TGTGCCAGCAGTCCTGACAGCTACAATGAGCAGTTCTTC
TRBJ1-3 TRBV27 NA NA CASSFQGGHTIYF TGTGCCAGCAGTTTCCAGGGTGGACACACCATATATTTT
TRBJ2-1 TRBV4-3 few TRBD1 CASSQTDRGAYNEQFF TGCGCCAGCAGCCAAACTGACAGGGGGGCCTACAATGAGCAGTTCTTC
TRBJ1-1 TRBV29-1 NA NA CSVDLGRTEAFF TGCAGCGTTGACCTTGGGAGGACTGAAGCTTTCTTT
TRBJ2-7 TRBV27 NA TRBD1 CASSIRTGSSYEQYF TGTGCCAGCAGTATAAGGACAGGGAGCTCCTACGAGCAGTACTTC
TRBJ2-2 TRBV4-2 few TRBD1 CASSQNHRGNTGELFF TGTGCCAGCAGCCAAAATCACAGGGGGAACACCGGGGAGCTGTTTTTT
TRBJ2-7 TRBV7-2 NA TRBD2 CASSFAGGAEQYF TGTGCCAGCAGCTTTGCGGGGGGGGCCGAGCAGTACTTC
TRBJ1-1 TRBV29-1 NA NA CSVTRGGTEAFF TGCAGCGTGACCAGGGGTGGGACTGAAGCTTTCTTT
TRBJ2-1 TRBV29-1 NA NA CSVDSVYNEQFF TGCAGCGTTGACTCAGTCTACAATGAGCAGTTCTTC
TRBJ1-1 TRBV10-2 once NA CASSAGINTEAFF TGCGCCAGCAGTGCGGGGATTAATACTGAAGCTTTCTTT
TRBJ1-6 TRBV6-4 few NA CASSEGANSPLHF TGTGCCAGCAGTGAGGGGGCGAATTCACCCCTCCACTTT
TRBJ1-4 TRBV5-5 NA TRBD1 CASSPTGTDEKLFF TGTGCCAGCAGCCCGACAGGGACGGATGAAAAACTGTTTTTT
TRBJ2-6 TRBV18 NA TRBD1 CASSATGAGANGLTF TGTGCCAGCTCAGCGACAGGGGCCGGGGCCAACGGCCTGACTTTC
TRBJ1-5 TRBV27 few NA CASRDSLNQPQHF TGTGCCAGCAGGGACAGCCTAAATCAGCCCCAGCATTTT
TRBJ2-4 TRBV16 NA NA CASSPGLGGRNIQYF TGTGCCAGCAGCCCAGGGCTGGGCGGTAGAAACATTCAGTACTTC
TRBJ1-5 TRBV2 few TRBD1 CASSTGTGWNQPQHF TGTGCCAGCAGTACTGGGACAGGGTGGAATCAGCCCCAGCATTTT
TRBJ1-2 TRBV4-2 NA TRBD1 CASSQDRDSRVVGYTF TGTGCCAGCAGCCAAGATCGGGACAGCCGGGTTGTGGGCTACACCTTC
TRBJ2-1 TRBV27 NA NA CASSLGDSLTEQFF TGTGCCAGCAGTTTAGGGGACTCGTTAACTGAGCAGTTCTTC